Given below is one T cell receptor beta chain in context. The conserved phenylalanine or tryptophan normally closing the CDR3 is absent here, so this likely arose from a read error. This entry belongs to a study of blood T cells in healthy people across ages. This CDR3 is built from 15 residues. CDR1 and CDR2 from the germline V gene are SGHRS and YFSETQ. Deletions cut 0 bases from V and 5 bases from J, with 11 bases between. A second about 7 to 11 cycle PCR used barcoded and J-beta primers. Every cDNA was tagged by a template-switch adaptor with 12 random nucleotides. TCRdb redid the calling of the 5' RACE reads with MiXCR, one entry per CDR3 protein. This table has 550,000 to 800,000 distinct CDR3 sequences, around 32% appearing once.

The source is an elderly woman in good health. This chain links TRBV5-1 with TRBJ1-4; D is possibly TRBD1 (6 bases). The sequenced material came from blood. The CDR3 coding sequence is TGCGCCAGCAGCTTGGAACAGGGAAAGAATGAAAAACTGTTTTTG. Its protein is CASSLEQGKNEKLFL.